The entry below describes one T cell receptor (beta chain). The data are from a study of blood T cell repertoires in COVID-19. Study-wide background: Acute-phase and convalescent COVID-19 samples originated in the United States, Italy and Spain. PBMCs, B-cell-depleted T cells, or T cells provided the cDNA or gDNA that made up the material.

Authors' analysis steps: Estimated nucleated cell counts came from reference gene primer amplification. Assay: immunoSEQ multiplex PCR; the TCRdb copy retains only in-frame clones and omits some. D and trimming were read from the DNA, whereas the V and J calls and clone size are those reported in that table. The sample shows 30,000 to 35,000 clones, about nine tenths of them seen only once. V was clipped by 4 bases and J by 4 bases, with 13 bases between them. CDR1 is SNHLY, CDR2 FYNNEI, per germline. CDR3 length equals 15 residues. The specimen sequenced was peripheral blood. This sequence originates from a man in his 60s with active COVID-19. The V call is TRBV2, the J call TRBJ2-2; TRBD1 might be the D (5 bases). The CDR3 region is CASSVQGAGTGELFF. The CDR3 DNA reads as TGTGCCAGCAGTGTTCAAGGGGCCGGCACCGGGGAGCTGTTTTTT.